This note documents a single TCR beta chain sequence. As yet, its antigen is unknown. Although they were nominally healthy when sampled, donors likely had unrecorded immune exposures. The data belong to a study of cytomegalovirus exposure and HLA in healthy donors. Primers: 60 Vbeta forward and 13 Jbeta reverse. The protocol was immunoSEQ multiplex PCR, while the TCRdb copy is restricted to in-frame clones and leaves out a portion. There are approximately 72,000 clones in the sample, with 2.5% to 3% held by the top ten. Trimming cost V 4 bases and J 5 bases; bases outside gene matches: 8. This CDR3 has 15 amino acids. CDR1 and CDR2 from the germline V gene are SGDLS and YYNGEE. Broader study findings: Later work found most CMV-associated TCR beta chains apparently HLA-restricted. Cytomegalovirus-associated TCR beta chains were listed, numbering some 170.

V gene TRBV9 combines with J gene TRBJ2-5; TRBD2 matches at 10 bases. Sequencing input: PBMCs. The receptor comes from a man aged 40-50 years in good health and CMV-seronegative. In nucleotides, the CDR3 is TGTGCCAGCAGCCCCGGGACTAGCGATTTGGAGACCCAGTACTTC. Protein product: CASSPGTSDLETQYF.